What follows is one T cell receptor (beta chain) and its context. This record belongs to a study of blood T cell repertoires in COVID-19. TCRdb's table, derived via immunoSEQ multiplex PCR, lists solely in-frame clones and lacks some. There are about 370,000 clones in the sample; around 87% occur only once, and about 1% lies in the top ten. CDR1 is SQVTM, CDR2 ANQGSEA, per germline. The CDR3 has 11 residues. Trimming shortened V by 7 bases and J by 0 bases, and 7 bases separated the two germline ends. This clonotype was obtained from a man in his late teens or twenties who had recovered from COVID-19. The genes are TRBV29-1 and TRBJ2-7, with D perhaps matching TRBD2 (6 bases). The specimen was PBMCs or T cells enriched from blood (not recorded which). CDR3 coding DNA: TGCAGCGGGAGGGACTCCTACGAGCAGTACTTC. Its translation is CSGRDSYEQYF.